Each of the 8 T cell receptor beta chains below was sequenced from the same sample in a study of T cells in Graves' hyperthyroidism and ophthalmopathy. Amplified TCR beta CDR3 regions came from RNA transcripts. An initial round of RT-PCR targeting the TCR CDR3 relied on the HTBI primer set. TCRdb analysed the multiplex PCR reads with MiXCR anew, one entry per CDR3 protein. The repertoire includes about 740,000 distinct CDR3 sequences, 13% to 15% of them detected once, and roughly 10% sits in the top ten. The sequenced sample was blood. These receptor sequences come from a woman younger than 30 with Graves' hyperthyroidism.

The CDR3 DNA reads as TGTGCCGGAAGACAGGGGGGAGGGCCCTACGAGCAGTACTTC. As protein: CAGRQGGGPYEQYF. This chain links TRBV2 with TRBJ2-7, with 9 bases matching TRBD1. Losses at the gene ends were 11 bases for V and 2 bases for J; bases not matched to a gene: 10. This CDR3 has 14 residues. CDR1 is SNHLY and CDR2 is FYNNEI in the germline V gene.

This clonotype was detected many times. CDR3 protein: CASSPRGPGFYEQYF. The CDR3 DNA reads as TGCGCCAGCAGCCCTAGAGGTCCAGGATTCTACGAGCAGTACTTC. The V gene is TRBV4-1, the J gene TRBJ2-7; D remains unclear. The V gene's germline CDR1 is MGHRA and CDR2 YSYEKL. The CDR3 is made up of 15 amino acids. V gave up 4 bases and J gave up 3 bases, with 16 bases separating them.

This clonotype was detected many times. CDR3 DNA sequence: TGCAGCGAGGACAGTGCCTACGAGCAGTACTTC. Protein product: CSEDSAYEQYF. The chain links TRBV29-1 to TRBJ2-7; a weak D match, TRBD1 (6 bases). V lost 7 bases and J lost 2, with 9 bases in between. Germline lookup yields CDR1 SQVTM and CDR2 ANQGSEA. This CDR3 has 11 residues.

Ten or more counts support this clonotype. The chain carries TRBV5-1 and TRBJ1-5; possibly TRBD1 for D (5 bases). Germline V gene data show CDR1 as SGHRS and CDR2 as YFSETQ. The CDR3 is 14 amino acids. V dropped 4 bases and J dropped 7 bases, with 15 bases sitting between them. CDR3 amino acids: CASSPGGGVQPQHF. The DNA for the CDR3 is TGCGCCAGCAGCCCAGGCGGGGGGGTGCAGCCCCAGCATTTT.

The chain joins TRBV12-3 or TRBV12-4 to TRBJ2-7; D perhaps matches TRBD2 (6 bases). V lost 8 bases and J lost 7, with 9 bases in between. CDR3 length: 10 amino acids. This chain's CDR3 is CASGTHEQYF. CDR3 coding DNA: TGTGCCAGCGGGACTCATGAGCAGTACTTC.

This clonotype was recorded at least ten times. CDR3 sequence (DNA): TGTGCCAGCAGCTTAGTGGGTCGGCGATCAGGGACTGAAGCTTTCTTT. Encoded protein: CASSLVGRRSGTEAFF. The chain employs TRBV11-2 and TRBJ1-1; D is perhaps TRBD1 (5 bases). Germline values: CDR1 SGHAT, CDR2 FQNNGV. Trimming removed 1 base from V and 5 bases from J, with 17 bases in between. This CDR3 spans 16 amino acids.

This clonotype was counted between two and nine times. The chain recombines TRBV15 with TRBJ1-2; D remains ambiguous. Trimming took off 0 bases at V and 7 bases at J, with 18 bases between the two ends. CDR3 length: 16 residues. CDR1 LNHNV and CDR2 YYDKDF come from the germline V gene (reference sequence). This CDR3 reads CATSRDGPDTRRGYTF. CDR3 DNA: TGTGCCACCAGCAGAGACGGGCCCGATACAAGACGTGGCTACACCTTC. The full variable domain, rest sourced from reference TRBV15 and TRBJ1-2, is DAMVIQNPRYQVTQFGKPVTLSCSQTLNHNVMYWYQQKSSQAPKLLFHYYDKDFNNEADTPDNFQSRRPNTSFCFLDIRSPGLGDTAMYLCATSRDGPDTRRGYTFGSGTRLTVV.

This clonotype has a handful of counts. The CDR3 DNA reads as TGCGCCAGCAGCCAAGAAGGGCCGTATACTAGCACAGATACGCAGTATTTT. It translates to CASSQEGPYTSTDTQYF. The rearrangement links TRBV4-1 to TRBJ2-3, with no clear D. The CDR3 is 17 amino acids. Trimming shortened V by 0 bases and J by 0 bases, and 13 bases separated the two germline ends. Germline assignment: CDR1 MGHRA and CDR2 YSYEKL.